The 23 T cell receptor beta chains listed next were all sequenced from one sample in a study of T cell responses to AZD1222 COVID-19 vaccine. The data were produced by immunoSEQ multiplex PCR, yet TCRdb's version contains in-frame clones alone and is incomplete. Among roughly 160,000 clones, about nine tenths were seen once, and the ten largest hold approximately 1.5%. Sequencing used peripheral blood, obtained on day 0 of AZD1222 vaccination. Source of these receptors: an adult in good health.

The chain carries TRBV7-2 and TRBJ1-3; a possible D gene is TRBD1 (6 bases). The germline gives CDR1 SGHTA, CDR2 FQGNSA. This CDR3 is 16 amino acids long. V lost 5 bases, J lost 2 bases, and 16 bases lay in between. As DNA, the CDR3 is TGTGCCAGCAGCCTAAGACTCACAGGGACTGGAAACACCATATATTTT. This encodes CASSLRLTGTGNTIYF.

The gene calls are TRBV6-1 and TRBJ2-7, with 9 bases identical to TRBD1. This CDR3 has 18 residues. V was pared by 2 bases and J by 2 bases, with 13 bases of the junction left unmatched. Germline V CDR1 and CDR2: MNHNS, SASEGT. The CDR3 here is CASSEYPGTGPETYEQYF. The CDR3 bases are TGTGCCAGCAGTGAATATCCCGGGACAGGGCCGGAAACCTACGAGCAGTACTTC.

The rearrangement joins TRBV12-5 to TRBJ1-6, with no clear D. V was cut by 3 bases and J by 0 bases, with 12 bases left in between. The CDR3 is made up of 17 amino acids. Germline V CDR1 and CDR2: LGHNT, FRNRAP. Here the CDR3 DNA reads TGTGCTAGTGGTTTTCTCCTGGTCAGCTCCTATAATTCACCCCTCCACTTT. Its protein is CASGFLLVSSYNSPLHF.

The chain has TRBV29-1 and TRBJ1-5; no clear D gene. The germline V gene has CDR1 SQVTM and CDR2 ANQGSEA. V was pared by 6 bases and J by 8 bases, with 8 bases between. The CDR3 length is 10 residues. Written as DNA, the CDR3 is TGCAGCGTGGGCGGGAAGCCCCAGCATTTT. Protein: CSVGGKPQHF.

This clone appeared once. The CDR3 loop reads CASSSRDQETQYF. Here the CDR3 DNA reads TGTGCCAGCAGCTCCCGGGACCAAGAGACCCAGTACTTC. The chain uses TRBV21-1 and TRBJ2-5; TRBD2 was called by the table and not checked on the DNA. TRBV21-1 is a pseudogene segment. CDR3 length: 13 amino acids.

The V and J genes are TRBV4-2 and TRBJ1-4; 7 bases line up with TRBD1. With V trimmed by 1 base and J by 0 bases, 2 bases remained unmatched. Germline V gives CDR1 LGHNA, CDR2 YNFKEQ. The CDR3 sequence is 16 residues long. The CDR3 loop is CASSQATGATNEKLFF. Here the CDR3 DNA reads TGTGCCAGCAGCCAAGCTACAGGGGCAACTAATGAAAAACTGTTTTTT.

The chain uses TRBV7-3 and TRBJ2-5; TRBD2 might be the D (5 bases). Germline V CDR1 and CDR2: SGHTA, FQGTGA. This CDR3 spans 14 amino acids. V was shortened by 1 base and J by 1 base, with 7 bases between the two germline ends. The CDR3 here is CASSLIAGQETQYF. The CDR3, as DNA: TGTGCCAGCAGCTTAATTGCGGGCCAAGAGACCCAGTACTTC.

V usage is TRBV24-1 and J usage is TRBJ1-5; D may be TRBD1 (5 bases). Per the germline V gene, CDR1 is KGHDR and CDR2 is SFDVKD. Trimming shortened V by 4 bases and J by 11 bases, and 17 bases separated the two germline ends. This CDR3 spans 14 amino acids. The CDR3 sequence: CATSDSDSLRAQHF. DNA for the CDR3: TGTGCCACCAGTGACTCTGACAGTTTGAGAGCCCAGCATTTT.

CDR3 residues: CASSLTTDSFF. For the CDR3, the DNA is TGTGCCAGCAGCTTAACGACGGACTCTTTCTTT. The rearrangement uses TRBV5-8 and TRBJ1-1; no firm D call. The V gene lost 2 bases and the J gene lost 12 bases, with 11 bases spanning the gap. CDR3 size: 11 residues. The germline V gene encodes CDR1 SGHTS and CDR2 YDEGEE.

The CDR3: CASSETGGNQPQHF. In DNA form, the CDR3 reads TGTGCCAGCAGTGAGACAGGGGGTAATCAGCCCCAGCATTTT. The chain carries TRBV28 and TRBJ1-5, with 9 bases matching TRBD1. Germline CDR1 MDHEN, CDR2 SYDVKM. Trimming at V came to 5 bases and at J to 4 bases, leaving 3 bases not matched to a gene. CDR3 length equals 14 residues.

The chain uses TRBV18 and TRBJ2-7, with D perhaps TRBD1 (6 bases). Per the germline V gene, CDR1 is KGHSH and CDR2 is LQKENI. V was shortened by 5 bases and J by 5 bases, with 16 bases between the two germline ends. The length of the CDR3 is 14 residues. CDR3 nucleotides: TGTGCCAGCTCAACAGGGAATCAAGGCCACGAGCAGTACTTC. Translating it yields CASSTGNQGHEQYF.

The chain uses TRBV5-1 and TRBJ1-1, with a possible D match to TRBD1 (6 bases). The germline CDR1 and CDR2 sequences are SGHRS and YFSETQ. The CDR3 has 15 residues. Trimming shortened V by 0 bases and J by 6 bases, and 15 bases separated the two germline ends. The DNA for the CDR3 is TGCGCCAGCAGCTTGGTCGGGGGGCAGGCGGCTGAAGCTTTCTTT. This translates into CASSLVGGQAAEAFF.

Turning to this clone: Other DNA sequences in the same sample also yield this CDR3. The genes are TRBV9 and TRBJ1-1; D is uncertain. Per germline, CDR1 SGDLS and CDR2 YYNGEE. CDR3 length: 13 residues. Trimming cost V 0 bases and J 4 bases, with 7 bases left between them. This CDR3 reads CASSVGVSTEAFF. The DNA for the CDR3 is TGTGCCAGCAGCGTAGGGGTGAGCACTGAAGCTTTCTTT. Based on the CDR3 plus reference TRBV9 and TRBJ1-1, the full variable domain is DSGVTQTPKHLITATGQRVTLRCSPRSGDLSVYWYQQSLDQGLQFLIQYYNGEERAKGNILERFSAQQFPDLHSELNLSSLELGDSALYFCASSVGVSTEAFFGQGTRLTVV.

The CDR3: CASSLGVTGELFF. In DNA form, the CDR3 reads TGTGCCAGCAGCTTGGGGGTAACCGGGGAGCTGTTTTTT. The chain employs TRBV5-4 and TRBJ2-2; D uncertain. This CDR3 region has 13 residues. The V end was cut by 0 bases, the J end by 5 bases, with 5 bases between. The V gene's germline CDR1 is SGHNT and CDR2 YYREEE (reference sequence). Full variable domain (rest looked up from reference TRBV5-4 and TRBJ2-2): ETGVTQSPTHLIKTRGQQVTLRCSSQSGHNTVSWYQQALGQGPQFIFQYYREEENGRGNFPPRFSGLQFPNYSSELNVNALELDDSALYLCASSLGVTGELFFGEGSRLTVL.

The chain couples TRBV9 to TRBJ2-3; D not certain. V was pared by 4 bases and J by 9 bases, with 21 bases between. CDR1 and CDR2 from the germline V gene are SGDLS and YYNGEE. This CDR3 region has 15 residues. The CDR3: CASSSDGREFGTQYF. CDR3 coding DNA: TGTGCCAGCAGCTCTGACGGGCGAGAATTCGGGACGCAGTATTTT.

DNA of the CDR3: TGTGCTAGTGCCCGAGGGGGTCTGTGGTACAATGAGCAGTTCTTC. Translating gives CASARGGLWYNEQFF. The chain uses TRBV12-5 and TRBJ2-1, with D tentatively TRBD1 (6 bases). V lost 7 bases and J 4 bases, leaving 17 bases between the germline ends. The germline V gene has CDR1 LGHNT and CDR2 FRNRAP. The CDR3 is made up of 15 amino acids.

This chain joins TRBV9 and TRBJ2-2, with 8 bases aligning to TRBD1. Germline-derived CDR1 and CDR2 are SGDLS and YYNGEE. The J segment lost 4 bases and the V segment lost 5 bases, leaving 4 bases of the junction unmatched. CDR3 length equals 14 residues. The CDR3 spells CASSLQGGTGELFF. Written as DNA, the CDR3 is TGTGCCAGCAGTTTACAGGGGGGCACCGGGGAGCTGTTTTTT.

The chain uses TRBV6-2 or TRBV6-3 and TRBJ1-2; D gene unclear. The germline V and J ends were trimmed by 0 bases and 3 bases, with 8 bases remaining between them. The CDR3 runs to 14 residues. In germline, CDR1 is MNHEY, CDR2 SVGEGT. The CDR3 region has the DNA TGTGCCAGCAGTTACTCGGCCGGGTACTATGGCTACACCTTC. This sequence encodes CASSYSAGYYGYTF.

The rearrangement joins TRBV7-9 to TRBJ1-2, with D unclear. Trimming pared 4 bases from V and 8 bases from J, leaving 11 bases between. The CDR3 covers 12 residues. Germline assignment: CDR1 SEHNR and CDR2 FQNEAQ (reference sequence). CDR3 in amino acids: CASSYDRRGYTF. CDR3 in DNA: TGTGCCAGCAGCTACGATCGTCGGGGCTACACCTTC.

This sequence joins TRBV6-8 and TRBJ2-3; D tentatively reads TRBD1 or TRBD2 (5 bases each). V was pared by 0 bases and J by 2 bases, with 12 bases between. In germline, CDR1 is MNHGY, CDR2 SAAAGT. The CDR3 extends over 16 amino acids. The CDR3 sequence is CASSYSSGHHTDTQYF. The CDR3 region has the DNA TGTGCCAGCAGTTACTCGAGCGGACACCACACAGATACGCAGTATTTT.

This sequence joins TRBV18 and TRBJ2-2; TRBD2 might be the D (5 bases). Trimming took off 10 bases at V and 0 bases at J, with 12 bases between the two ends. Germline CDR1 and CDR2: KGHSH and LQKENI. There are 14 residues in the CDR3. The CDR3 bases are TGTGCCACTATCGGGGATACGAACACCGGGGAGCTGTTTTTT. Translating it yields CATIGDTNTGELFF.

The rearrangement uses TRBV7-8 and TRBJ1-5; TRBD1 agrees at 7 bases. Trimming took 2 bases from V and 4 from J; bases not matched to a gene: 8. CDR3 length: 16 amino acids. Germline assignment: CDR1 SGHVS and CDR2 FQNEAQ. The CDR3 sequence: CASSLFQGGVNQPQHF. CDR3 sequence (DNA): TGTGCCAGCAGCTTATTCCAGGGGGGAGTAAATCAGCCCCAGCATTTT.

The CDR3 region has the DNA TGCAGCGTTGGCGGCCTCGCCAATTCGTACGAGCAGTACTTC. Translation gives CSVGGLANSYEQYF. The chain recombines TRBV29-1 with TRBJ2-7, with D unresolved. The V end lost 4 bases, the J end lost 4 bases, and 17 bases lay between the germline ends. This CDR3 has 14 residues. Germline V CDR1 and CDR2: SQVTM, ANQGSEA.